The 26 T cell receptor beta chains below come from one sample, sequenced in a study of a mutant IDH1 vaccine in newly diagnosed glioma. Time point meaning: week 5, during vaccination. Every vaccination contained 300 ug of the mutant IDH1 20-mer peptide and was paired with topical imiquimod. TCRdb keeps only in-frame clones here, not all; method: immunoSEQ multiplex PCR. The sample shows 50,000 or so clones, 78% of them seen only once. Antigens for these TCRs are unknown. The specimen comprised PBMCs, sampled from a glioma patient whose treatment included an IDH1 peptide vaccine. These receptors came from a woman aged 35 to 49 with glioma.

The gene calls are TRBV7-6 and TRBJ2-2, with 8 positions matching TRBD1. The CDR3 is 13 residues long. J was trimmed by 8 bases and V by 1 base; bases with no gene match: 0. Germline V CDR1 and CDR2: SGHVS, FNYEAQ. For the CDR3, the DNA is TGTGCCAGCAGCTTAGGACAGGGGGGGGAGCTGTTTTTT. Protein: CASSLGQGGELFF.

The rearrangement links TRBV6-5 to TRBJ1-3; tentatively, D is TRBD1 (6 bases). The CDR3 covers 15 residues. The V gene lost 8 bases and the J gene lost 0 bases, with 14 bases spanning the gap. The germline gives CDR1 MNHEY, CDR2 SVGAGI. CDR3 in DNA: TGTGCCAGCCGAGCGACAGGTTTCTCTGGAAACACCATATATTTT. Its protein is CASRATGFSGNTIYF.

The chain uses TRBV2 and TRBJ1-5; D is undetermined. Trimming took 5 bases from V and 4 from J, leaving 3 bases between them. Germline assignment: CDR1 SNHLY and CDR2 FYNNEI. The CDR3 covers 11 residues. The CDR3 DNA is TGTGCCAGCAGTTTAAATCAGCCCCAGCATTTT. Encoded protein: CASSLNQPQHF.

This sequence joins TRBV5-6 and TRBJ1-1; possible D gene TRBD1, 6 bases. The CDR3 length is 16 residues. From germline, CDR1 is SGHDT and CDR2 YYEEEE. The V end lost 3 bases, the J end lost 3 bases, and 18 bases lay between the germline ends. As DNA, the CDR3 is TGTGCCAGCAGCTGGGAGGGGGGGCAGGGATACACTGAAGCTTTCTTT. This sequence encodes CASSWEGGQGYTEAFF.

This rearrangement joins TRBV2 to TRBJ1-2, with 7 bases lining up with TRBD1. The CDR3 contains 13 residues. Germline lookup yields CDR1 SNHLY and CDR2 FYNNEI. Trimming took 6 bases from V and 0 from J; bases not matched to a gene: 1. The CDR3 sequence: CASSGTANYGYTF. The CDR3 region has the DNA TGTGCCAGCAGCGGGACAGCTAACTATGGCTACACCTTC.

This clone was seen only a few times. The rearrangement links TRBV19 to TRBJ1-1; a possible D gene is TRBD1 (5 bases). Germline values: CDR1 LNHDA, CDR2 SQIVND (reference sequence). There are 13 residues in the CDR3. Deletions cut 8 bases from V and 4 bases from J, with 14 bases between. The DNA for the CDR3 is TGTGCCAGTTCCCCAGGGCCGGGCACTGAAGCTTTCTTT. Translating gives CASSPGPGTEAFF.

This rearrangement joins TRBV5-1 to TRBJ2-3, with a weak D call TRBD2 (5 bases). CDR3 length equals 14 residues. The germline gives CDR1 SGHRS, CDR2 YFSETQ. V was trimmed by 0 bases and J by 6 bases, leaving 11 bases between them. The chain's CDR3 is CASSLAAGRDTQYF. In DNA form, the CDR3 reads TGCGCCAGCAGCTTGGCCGCGGGTAGGGATACGCAGTATTTT.

The chain uses TRBV19 and TRBJ1-1; D might be TRBD1 (6 bases). The germline gives CDR1 LNHDA, CDR2 SQIVND (reference sequence). CDR3 size: 15 residues. The ends were cut back, 5 bases at V and 3 bases at J, with 16 bases in the middle. The CDR3 sequence: CASSSQGGGDTEAFF. The DNA of the CDR3 is TGTGCCAGTAGTTCCCAGGGAGGGGGAGACACTGAAGCTTTCTTT.

The chain joins TRBV5-4 to TRBJ1-2, with D possibly being TRBD1 (6 bases). Germline values: CDR1 SGHNT, CDR2 YYREEE (reference sequence). Trimming stripped 5 bases from V and 2 bases from J, with 16 bases between. The CDR3 is 15 residues long. The CDR3 sequence is CASSRRDTANYGYTF. CDR3 in DNA: TGTGCCAGCAGTCGTAGGGACACGGCGAACTATGGCTACACCTTC.

To note about this clone: This CDR3 fails to terminate in the conserved phenylalanine or tryptophan, so it likely reflects a read error. The DNA is left out, because the CDR3 cannot be placed on it with certainty; the CDR3 is given as TCRdb lists it. The CDR3 sequence is CASSYSGQI. The chain employs TRBV6-5 and TRBJ2-7; the table's D gene call, TRBD1, was not cross checked with the DNA. In germline, CDR1 is MNHEY, CDR2 SVGAGI. The CDR3 totals 9 residues, both ends included.

The chain has TRBV10-3 and TRBJ1-1; D not resolved. The CDR3 length is 15 residues. From germline, CDR1 is ENHRY and CDR2 SYGVKD. V dropped 0 bases and J dropped 0 bases, with 8 bases sitting between them. CDR3 protein: CAISESGRLNTEAFF. The CDR3, as DNA: TGTGCCATCAGTGAGTCCGGCAGGTTGAACACTGAAGCTTTCTTT.

The rearrangement joins TRBV5-4 to TRBJ1-1; possibly TRBD1 for D (6 bases). Trimming stripped 3 bases from V and 4 bases from J, with 10 bases between. Germline CDR1 and CDR2: SGHNT and YYREEE (reference sequence). The length of the CDR3 is 13 residues. The CDR3 reads CASSSPGVTEAFF. The CDR3 region has the DNA TGTGCCAGCAGCTCCCCAGGGGTCACTGAAGCTTTCTTT.

The chain is built from TRBV14 and TRBJ1-3, with D unresolved. The CDR3 is 17 residues long. The V end lost 1 base, the J end lost 0 bases, and 13 bases lay between the germline ends. Germline V CDR1 and CDR2: SGHDN, FVKESK. CDR3 coding DNA: TGTGCCAGCAGCCAAGGTGCTTGGCGGCCCTCTGGAAACACCATATATTTT. Translating gives CASSQGAWRPSGNTIYF.

The J gene is TRBJ2-5, the V gene TRBV7-9, with 9 bases aligning to TRBD2. The CDR3 covers 14 residues. Trimming at V came to 6 bases and at J to 3 bases, leaving 5 bases not matched to a gene. Germline V gene lookup returns CDR1 SEHNR and CDR2 FQNEAQ (reference sequence). Written as DNA, the CDR3 is TGTGCCAGCAGTCGCGGGGGGGCAAAAGAGACCCAGTACTTC. Amino acid sequence: CASSRGGAKETQYF.

V and J are TRBV5-1 and TRBJ2-7; perhaps TRBD1 as D (6 bases). Germline CDR1 reads SGHRS; CDR2 reads YFSETQ. There are 15 residues in the CDR3. V lost 0 bases, J lost 6 bases, and 16 bases lay in between. Here the CDR3 DNA reads TGCGCCAGCAGCTTGGCCGGGCAGGGGATGGGCGAGCAGTACTTC. Translating it yields CASSLAGQGMGEQYF.

This chain connects TRBV30 to TRBJ2-7; 7 positions match TRBD1. CDR3 length: 13 amino acids. Trimming took 3 bases from V and 6 from J; bases not matched to a gene: 8. CDR1 is GTSNPN and CDR2 is SVGIG in the germline V gene (reference sequence). The CDR3, as DNA: TGTGCCTGGAGGGGTCACAGGGGCGGCGAGCAGTACTTC. Its protein product is CAWRGHRGGEQYF.

The chain carries TRBV30 and TRBJ1-4; 7 bases match TRBD1. This CDR3 region has 13 residues. Germline assignment: CDR1 GTSNPN and CDR2 SVGIG (reference sequence). With 2 bases clipped from V and 6 bases from J, the junction kept 3 bases outside the gene matches. The CDR3 region has the DNA TGTGCCTGGAGTCCAGGGGGATATGAAAAACTGTTTTTT. Protein: CAWSPGGYEKLFF.

This chain links TRBV5-1 with TRBJ2-2; no clear D. Deletions cut 5 bases from V and 3 bases from J, with 11 bases between. This CDR3 region has 14 residues. The germline CDR1 and CDR2 sequences are SGHRS and YFSETQ. The CDR3, as DNA: TGCGCCAGCAGGAGCCTCGGAGACACCGGGGAGCTGTTTTTT. Translating it yields CASRSLGDTGELFF.

The chain employs TRBV30 and TRBJ2-5, with TRBD1 identical over 7 bases. CDR3 length: 15 residues. Germline trimming cut 1 base from V and 1 base from J; bases unmatched to any gene: 6. Germline V gene lookup returns CDR1 GTSNPN and CDR2 SVGIG (reference sequence). The CDR3 spells CAWSAPGGSQETQYF. Here the CDR3 DNA reads TGTGCCTGGAGTGCCCCAGGGGGATCCCAAGAGACCCAGTACTTC.

This clone has a handful of counts. V is TRBV5-1 and J is TRBJ2-2, with D perhaps matching TRBD1 (6 bases). The V end was cut by 3 bases, the J end by 4 bases, with 10 bases between. This CDR3 region has 14 residues. Germline CDR1 is SGHRS and CDR2 is YFSETQ. As DNA, the CDR3 is TGCGCCAGCAGCTCTGGGGACACCACCGGGGAGCTGTTTTTT. This translates into CASSSGDTTGELFF.

This rearrangement joins TRBV4-3 to TRBJ2-2, with D tentatively TRBD1 (6 bases). Germline V gives CDR1 LGHNA, CDR2 YSLEER. The CDR3 has 20 residues. The V gene lost 0 bases and the J gene lost 0 bases, with 20 bases spanning the gap. The CDR3 nucleotides are TGCGCCAGCAGCCAAGAAGCGGTGGAGTACAGGGTCGCGAACACCGGGGAGCTGTTTTTT. Translating it yields CASSQEAVEYRVANTGELFF.

This sequence joins TRBV2 and TRBJ2-3; no definite D call. Looked up from germline, CDR1 is SNHLY and CDR2 is FYNNEI. The CDR3 is 14 residues long. The V end was cut by 8 bases, the J end by 3 bases, with 15 bases between. The CDR3 spells CASGPRLGTDTQYF. CDR3 DNA sequence: TGTGCCAGCGGTCCCCGGTTAGGGACAGATACGCAGTATTTT.

The gene calls are TRBV10-3 and TRBJ1-3; D uncertain. V gave up 4 bases and J gave up 2 bases, with 9 bases separating them. The CDR3 has 14 residues. Germline V gives CDR1 ENHRY, CDR2 SYGVKD. CDR3 DNA sequence: TGTGCCATCAGTGGCTCCTTGACTGGAAACACCATATATTTT. Translating gives CAISGSLTGNTIYF.

The chain links TRBV6-1 to TRBJ2-3; 10 bases map to TRBD2. Germline CDR1 MNHNS, CDR2 SASEGT. Trimming removed 3 bases from V and 6 bases from J; junction bases left unmatched: 6. This CDR3 has 15 residues. CDR3 sequence reads: CASSESSGGPDTQYF. CDR3 DNA sequence: TGTGCCAGCAGTGAGTCTAGCGGGGGACCTGATACGCAGTATTTT.

V is TRBV6-6 and J is TRBJ1-1, with 8 bases matching TRBD1. The trim removed 4 bases at V and 5 bases at J, leaving 6 bases unmatched. Germline lookup yields CDR1 MNHNY and CDR2 SVGAGI (reference sequence). CDR3 size: 14 residues. As DNA, the CDR3 is TGTGCCAGCAGTTTCCGACAGGGGATGACTGAAGCTTTCTTT. Translated: CASSFRQGMTEAFF.

This clone was picked up a small number of times. The rearrangement links TRBV27 to TRBJ1-4; a possible D gene is TRBD1 (5 bases). Germline CDR1 MNHEY, CDR2 SMNVEV (reference sequence). Trimming took off 2 bases at V and 7 bases at J, with 8 bases between the two ends. CDR3 length equals 13 residues. CDR3 in DNA: TGTGCCAGCAGTTTACAGGGCCCTGAAAAACTGTTTTTT. This translates into CASSLQGPEKLFF.